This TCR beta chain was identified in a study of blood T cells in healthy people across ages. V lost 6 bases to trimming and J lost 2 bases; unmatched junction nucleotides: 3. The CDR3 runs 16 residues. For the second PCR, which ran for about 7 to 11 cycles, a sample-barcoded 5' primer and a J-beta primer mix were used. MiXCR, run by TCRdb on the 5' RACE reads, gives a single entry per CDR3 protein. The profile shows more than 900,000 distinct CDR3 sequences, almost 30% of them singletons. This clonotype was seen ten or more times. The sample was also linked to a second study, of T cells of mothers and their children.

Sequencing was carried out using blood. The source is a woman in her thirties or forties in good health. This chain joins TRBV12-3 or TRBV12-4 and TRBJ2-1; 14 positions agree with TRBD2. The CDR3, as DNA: TGTGCCAGCAGCTGGGGACTAGCGGGGGCCTACAATGAGCAGTTCTTC. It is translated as CASSWGLAGAYNEQFF.